These 10 T cell receptor beta chains share one sample of origin, sequenced in a study of blood T cell repertoires in COVID-19. Clones were sequenced by immunoSEQ multiplex PCR, and TCRdb holds only the in-frame ones, with some missing. The data show 300,000 to 450,000 clones, roughly nine tenths seen once. The sequenced sample consisted of PBMCs or T cells enriched from blood (not recorded which). All receptors come from a young man who had recovered from COVID-19.

The chain couples TRBV11-1 to TRBJ2-5, with TRBD1 matching over 7 bases. CDR3 length: 15 amino acids. Per germline, CDR1 SGHAT and CDR2 FQDESV (reference sequence). V trimming: 5 bases; J trimming: 5 bases; junction bases outside the gene matches: 11. The CDR3 is CASSMTGWFRETQYF. CDR3 nucleotide sequence: TGTGCCAGCAGCATGACAGGGTGGTTTCGGGAGACCCAGTACTTC.

This sequence joins TRBV11-2 and TRBJ1-6; TRBD1 is a possible D gene (6 bases). This CDR3 is 13 amino acids long. V lost 5 bases, J lost 9 bases, and 11 bases lay in between. Germline V gene data show CDR1 as SGHAT and CDR2 as FQNNGV. The CDR3 is CASSTRGTSPLHF. In DNA form, the CDR3 reads TGTGCCAGCAGCACCAGGGGTACTTCACCCCTCCACTTT.

The chain is built from TRBV27 and TRBJ2-7, with 13 positions matching TRBD2. The germline gives CDR1 MNHEY, CDR2 SMNVEV (reference sequence). J gave up 5 bases and V 5 bases, and 6 bases lay outside the gene matches. This CDR3 spans 15 amino acids. For the CDR3, the DNA is TGTGCCAGCAGTACGGGACTAGCGGGAATGCACGAGCAGTACTTC. Translating gives CASSTGLAGMHEQYF.

The rearrangement joins TRBV6-5 to TRBJ2-2; D perhaps matches TRBD1 (6 bases). The CDR3 has 13 residues. Trimming removed 11 bases from V and 1 base from J, with 11 bases in between. The germline CDR1 and CDR2 sequences are MNHEY and SVGAGI. In DNA form, the CDR3 reads TGTGCCGGGGTGGGACAGAACACCGGGGAGCTGTTTTTT. Translated, it gives CAGVGQNTGELFF.

The J gene is TRBJ1-1, the V gene TRBV9; 8 bases align to TRBD1. The CDR3 runs 15 residues. Germline V gene lookup returns CDR1 SGDLS and CDR2 YYNGEE. Trimming cost V 4 bases and J 4 bases; bases outside gene matches: 9. The CDR3 DNA sequence: TGTGCCAGCAGCCCAGCAGGGGGCGCGGCCACTGAAGCTTTCTTT. Protein sequence: CASSPAGGAATEAFF.

This clone has only one observation. The rearrangement uses TRBV3-1 (or the pseudogene TRBV3-2) and TRBJ2-5; 9 nucleotides match TRBD2. Trimming removed 4 bases from V and 3 bases from J; junction bases left unmatched: 21. The CDR3 extends over 20 amino acids. Germline CDR1 and CDR2: LGHDT and YNNKEL (reference sequence). In DNA, the CDR3 is TGTGCCAGCAGCCGGACCGGGACAGAAAATAGCGGGGGAGGGGAAGAGACCCAGTACTTC. Translation gives CASSRTGTENSGGGEETQYF.

The rearrangement links TRBV2 to TRBJ1-6, with 8 positions matching TRBD1. The CDR3 extends over 16 amino acids. With V trimmed by 5 bases and J by 8 bases, 11 bases remained unmatched. CDR1 and CDR2 from the germline V gene are SNHLY and FYNNEI. The CDR3 reads CASSLLTGVGDSPLHF. CDR3 bases: TGTGCCAGCAGTCTACTGACAGGGGTAGGTGATTCACCCCTCCACTTT.

The rearrangement uses TRBV12-3 or TRBV12-4 and TRBJ2-2; perhaps TRBD2 as D (6 bases). V lost 5 bases and J lost 9, with 13 bases in between. The CDR3 runs 13 residues. In DNA, the CDR3 is TGTGCCAGCAGTAGAAGGCGGGGTTGGGAGCTGTTTTTT. It codes for CASSRRRGWELFF.

The gene calls are TRBV28 and TRBJ1-6, with D maybe TRBD1 (6 bases). Germline CDR1 reads MDHEN; CDR2 reads SYDVKM. The V and J ends lost 5 bases and 0 bases respectively, with 11 bases between them. The CDR3 totals 16 residues. The CDR3 here is CASSRTASSYNSPLHF. As DNA, the CDR3 is TGTGCCAGCAGTAGGACAGCGAGCTCCTATAATTCACCCCTCCACTTT. Together with reference TRBV28 and TRBJ1-6, the CDR3 gives the full variable domain: DVKVTQSSRYLVKRTGEKVFLECVQDMDHENMFWYRQDPGLGLRLIYFSYDVKMKEKGDIPEGYSVSREKKERFSLILESASTNQTSMYLCASSRTASSYNSPLHFGNGTRLTVT.

The genes are TRBV29-1 and TRBJ1-1, with unresolved D. Trimming removed 7 bases at V and 11 bases at J, with 26 bases between. In germline, CDR1 is SQVTM, CDR2 ANQGSEA. The CDR3 length is 14 residues. The CDR3 here is CSARREVAATRAFF. The CDR3 coding sequence is TGCAGCGCTCGCCGGGAGGTGGCAGCCACCAGGGCTTTCTTT.